These 16 T cell receptor beta chains were all obtained from the same sample, sequenced in a study of Graves' ophthalmopathy and Graves' hyperthyroidism. Investigators amplified TCR beta CDR3 regions from RNA transcripts. After a first-round RT-PCR with HTBI primers, a second-round multiplex PCR was run. MiXCR, applied by TCRdb to the multiplex PCR reads, yields one record per CDR3 protein. The repertoire holds around 590,000 distinct CDR3 sequences, under 40% seen once, with roughly 4.5% in the top ten. Sequenced material: peripheral blood or thyroid tissue (not recorded which). These receptor sequences come from an adult man with Graves' hyperthyroidism.

The table lists this clonotype with many counts. The J gene is TRBJ1-3, the V gene TRBV10-2; no definite D call. The CDR3 is made up of 11 amino acids. Trimming took 10 bases from V and 6 from J, leaving 10 bases between them. Germline V lookup: CDR1 WSHSY, CDR2 SAAADI. The CDR3 here is CATTASNTIYF. The CDR3 DNA reads as TGCGCCACCACAGCTTCAAACACCATATATTTT.

This clonotype was observed many times. The gene calls are TRBV7-9 and TRBJ2-5; a possible D gene is TRBD1 (6 bases). V lost 5 bases to trimming and J lost 2 bases, with 12 bases between them. This CDR3 spans 14 amino acids. Germline V lookup: CDR1 SEHNR, CDR2 FQNEAQ (reference sequence). CDR3 region: CASSPRDIQETQYF. The CDR3 bases are TGTGCCAGCAGCCCTCGGGACATTCAAGAGACCCAGTACTTC.

This rearrangement joins TRBV7-9 to TRBJ1-1; unclear D gene. Deletions cut 5 bases from V and 4 bases from J, with 14 bases between. The germline V gene encodes CDR1 SEHNR and CDR2 FQNEAQ (reference sequence). CDR3 length equals 14 residues. The DNA of the CDR3 is TGTGCCAGCAGCCCCCCATATTTGGGCACTGAAGCTTTCTTT. Translating gives CASSPPYLGTEAFF.

J is TRBJ2-2 and V is TRBV7-6; 8 bases are a match to TRBD1. This CDR3 region has 14 residues. V was clipped by 5 bases and J by 6 bases; unmatched bases: 5. CDR1 is SGHVS, CDR2 FNYEAQ, per germline. CDR3 protein: CASSAPQGAGELFF. Here the CDR3 DNA reads TGTGCCAGCAGCGCCCCACAGGGGGCCGGGGAGCTGTTTTTT.

The J gene is TRBJ2-7, the V gene TRBV12-3 or TRBV12-4, with D perhaps matching TRBD1 (7 bases). Trimming pared 7 bases from V and 6 bases from J, leaving 16 bases between. This CDR3 comprises 13 residues. CDR3 sequence reads: CASIIQGGREQYF. The DNA of the CDR3 is TGTGCCAGCATAATTCAGGGGGGTCGCGAGCAGTACTTC.

In this sample, this clonotype turned up many times. The chain carries TRBV29-1 and TRBJ1-3, with D maybe TRBD1 (5 bases). V was pared by 8 bases and J by 3 bases, with 14 bases between. This CDR3 has 13 amino acids. Per germline, CDR1 SQVTM and CDR2 ANQGSEA. The CDR3 DNA sequence: TGCAGCACGTGGGGGGGAGATGGAAACACCATATATTTT. Translation gives CSTWGGDGNTIYF.

A note on this clonotype: This CDR3 is missing its conserved last phenylalanine or tryptophan, likely due to a read error. It is unclear where the CDR3 begins or ends on the DNA, so no DNA is shown, and the CDR3 is as TCRdb lists it. V gene TRBV29-1 combines with J gene TRBJ1-1; the table's D call, TRBD1, has no DNA check behind it. Germline V gives CDR1 SQVTM, CDR2 ANQGSEA. The CDR3 length is 13 residues, termini included. The CDR3 loop reads CSVTNRQGAEASY.

The genes are TRBV2 and TRBJ2-1; 8 nucleotides match TRBD2. CDR3 length: 13 amino acids. Germline V gene lookup returns CDR1 SNHLY and CDR2 FYNNEI. The junction had 5 bases not matched to a gene; V was cut back by 6 bases and J by 7 bases. This CDR3 reads CASRNSGSNEQFF. The CDR3 bases are TGTGCCAGCAGAAACAGCGGGAGTAATGAGCAGTTCTTC. Full variable domain (remainder filled in from reference TRBV2 and TRBJ2-1): EPEVTQTPSHQVTQMGQEVILRCVPISNHLYFYWYRQILGQKVEFLVSFYNNEISEKSEIFDDQFSVERPDGSNFTLKIRSTKLEDSAMYFCASRNSGSNEQFFGPGTRLTVL.

The rearrangement joins TRBV28 to TRBJ1-1; D ambiguous. V lost 6 bases to trimming and J lost 6 bases, with 14 bases between them. CDR1 and CDR2 (germline): MDHEN, SYDVKM. This CDR3 comprises 13 residues. CDR3: CASSQLRNSEAFF. DNA of the CDR3: TGTGCCAGCAGCCAGCTTCGGAATTCTGAAGCTTTCTTT.

This clonotype appeared many times. This sequence joins TRBV20-1 and TRBJ1-1; D uncertain. CDR1 DFQATT and CDR2 SNEGSKA come from the germline V gene (reference sequence). The CDR3 sequence is 14 residues long. V dropped 0 bases and J dropped 0 bases, with 8 bases sitting between them. The CDR3 DNA is TGCAGTGCTAGAGATCAACGGATGAACACTGAAGCTTTCTTT. Its protein product is CSARDQRMNTEAFF.

The J gene is TRBJ2-7, the V gene TRBV11-3; tentatively, D is TRBD2 (6 bases). The CDR3 sequence is 15 residues long. Germline V gene lookup returns CDR1 SGHNT and CDR2 YENEEA. V dropped 3 bases and J dropped 7 bases, with 19 bases sitting between them. This CDR3 is CASSFGGDSYNEQYF. The CDR3 nucleotides are TGTGCCAGCAGCTTCGGTGGGGACTCCTACAATGAGCAGTACTTC.

This clonotype came up many times. The chain uses TRBV7-9 and TRBJ1-4; 10 bases align to TRBD1. The V gene's germline CDR1 is SEHNR and CDR2 FQNEAQ (reference sequence). V trimming: 5 bases; J trimming: 5 bases; junction bases outside the gene matches: 5. This CDR3 comprises 15 residues. In DNA, the CDR3 is TGTGCCAGCAGCCAGGGACAGGGGATGAATGAAAAACTGTTTTTT. It yields the protein CASSQGQGMNEKLFF.

This clonotype was detected only a few times. This chain uses TRBV5-8 with TRBJ2-5, with D maybe TRBD2 (7 bases). The CDR3 sequence is 15 residues long. CDR1 and CDR2 (germline): SGHTS, YDEGEE. Trimming left V 3 bases short and J 0 bases short, with 12 bases between. CDR3 sequence reads: CASSWGGADQETQYF. The CDR3 nucleotides read TGTGCCAGCAGCTGGGGGGGCGCGGACCAAGAGACCCAGTACTTC.

This chain joins TRBV7-9 and TRBJ2-7, with 11 bases that match TRBD1. After removal of 5 bases from V and 6 bases from J, the junction contained 3 bases not matched to a gene. The CDR3 extends over 13 amino acids. CDR1 SEHNR and CDR2 FQNEAQ come from the germline V gene (reference sequence). As DNA, the CDR3 is TGTGCCAGCAGCGTGGACAGGGGGCCCGAGCAGTACTTC. Its protein is CASSVDRGPEQYF.

This clonotype has at least ten counts. V and J are TRBV11-3 and TRBJ1-2; D might be TRBD1 (5 bases). Trimming removed 1 base from V and 4 bases from J, with 13 bases in between. The CDR3 extends over 15 amino acids. CDR1 and CDR2 from the germline V gene are SGHNT and YENEEA. For the CDR3, the DNA is TGTGCCAGCAGCTTAGGCGGGACTGCTGTCTATGGCTACACCTTC. Amino acid sequence: CASSLGGTAVYGYTF.

This clonotype appeared many times. The V gene is TRBV20-1, the J gene TRBJ1-2; the D gene is possibly TRBD1 (6 bases). CDR1 and CDR2 (germline): DFQATT, SNEGSKA (reference sequence). V lost 0 bases and J lost 8, with 19 bases in between. This CDR3 is 15 amino acids long. The CDR3 region is CSARDPLQGNKGYTF. The CDR3, as DNA: TGCAGTGCTAGAGATCCCCTACAGGGAAATAAGGGCTACACCTTC.